The source of this TCR beta chain is a study of OX40 agonist ivuxolimab in advanced cancers. Broader study findings: At doses 0.1 to 3.0 mg/kg, CD4+ and CD8+ clones expanded. Among some nonresponders, normalized T-cell clonal expansion was also low. The mean number of expanded clones was higher in CD8+ T cells than in CD4+.

Concerning this clone itself: The antigen remains unidentified.

Libraries were prepared by immunoSEQ multiplex PCR; TCRdb keeps only in-frame clonotypes and omits some of them. The sample consists of roughly 60,000 clones, around 82% of them appearing once. The CDR3 contains 14 residues. Germline CDR1 is SGHTA and CDR2 is FQGNSA. V was shortened by 4 bases and J by 4 bases, with 14 bases between the two germline ends. This TCR came from an adult with an advanced solid tumor such as melanoma, head and neck, liver or kidney cancer. This specimen was CD4+ or CD8+ T cells sorted from blood, taken in a trial of the OX40 agonist ivuxolimab. The chain carries TRBV7-2 and TRBJ2-7, with D unclear. The CDR3 region has the DNA TGTGCCAGCAGCTCCGGATCAGGACCTTACGAGCAGTACTTC. Translation: CASSSGSGPYEQYF. The full variable domain, rest sourced from reference TRBV7-2 and TRBJ2-7, is GAGVSQSPSNKVTEKGKDVELRCDPISGHTALYWYRQSLGQGLEFLIYFQGNSAPDKSGLPSDRFSAERTGGSVSTLTIQRTQQEDSAVYLCASSSGSGPYEQYFGPGTRLTVT.